This record covers a single T cell receptor beta chain. Its target is not known. Treatment meaning: 19 received Ad26.COV2.S at low or high dose, single or two shots; several received placebo; per-sample allocation not given. Sampling was performed 63 days after the first vaccine or placebo injection. This record comes from a study of Ad26.COV2.S vaccination and SARS-CoV-2 variants. Background on the study: A participant enrolled in the COV1001 Ad26.COV2.S trial arm provided the sample. Each vaccinee took Ad26.COV2.S intramuscularly, once or twice 56 days apart.

Study conclusions and caveats: Measurement of non-spike TCR breadth gave similar results in vaccine and placebo recipients. In TCR breadth and depth analyses, total T cell responses may have been underestimated.

The CDR3 is 15 residues long. V was shortened by 2 bases and J by 0 bases, with 10 bases between the two germline ends. The germline gives CDR1 LNHDA, CDR2 SQIVND (reference sequence). Clones were read by immunoSEQ multiplex PCR, and TCRdb kept only the in-frame ones, dropping some. The sample carries 400,000 or so clones, around 85% recorded once. The starting material was peripheral blood, obtained in a trial of Ad26.COV2.S vaccine versus placebo. The TCR comes from a person between 18 and 60 years old who received the Ad26.COV2.S COVID-19 vaccine or a placebo. The genes are TRBV19 and TRBJ1-1; a weak D match, TRBD1 (5 bases). Written as DNA, the CDR3 is TGTGCCAGTAGTATAAGCCAGGGAGTGAACACTGAAGCTTTCTTT. Translating gives CASSISQGVNTEAFF. Based on the CDR3 plus reference TRBV19 and TRBJ1-1, the full variable domain is DGGITQSPKYLFRKEGQNVTLSCEQNLNHDAMYWYRQDPGQGLRLIYYSQIVNDFQKGDIAEGYSVSREKKESFPLTVTSAQKNPTAFYLCASSISQGVNTEAFFGQGTRLTVV.